What follows describes a single T cell receptor (beta chain). Making TCR beta cDNA involved approximately 520 ng total RNA and a constant-region primer. Sequencing libraries for TCR beta derived from three nested multiplex PCR rounds that used slightly modified ARM-PCR. TRBV1-TRBV30 forward primers paired with a C-beta reverse primer drove the first two PCR rounds, 10 cycles each. From the multiplex PCR reads, TCRdb called clonotypes with MiXCR, one entry per CDR3 protein. The data contain 95,000 to 150,000 distinct CDR3 sequences, 55% to 75% of them singletons. The CDR3 has 14 residues. The data stem from a study of tumor-infiltrating lymphocytes in primary liver carcinoma. From unsorted bulk tissue weighing roughly 17-32 mg, DNA and RNA were co-extracted. Each tumor specimen held more than 90% viable tumor cells.

The material sequenced was liver tumor tissue from sampling region 1. Subset: tumor region T1, superior pole. The rearrangement joins TRBV12-3 or TRBV12-4 to TRBJ2-1; 8 bases align to TRBD2. With the DNA end fitting TRBJ2-7 better, the J assignment may be wrong. This TCR was recovered from a woman in her sixties with primary liver carcinoma and hepatitis B virus infection. DNA for the CDR3: TGTGCCAGCACCGTTCAGCGGGAGAGCAATGAGCAGTACTTC. This translates into CASTVQRESNEQYF.